The 28 T cell receptor beta chains given below trace back to one sample, sequenced in a study of cytomegalovirus exposure and HLA in healthy donors. PCR involved 60 Vbeta and 13 Jbeta primers. Sequencing was performed with immunoSEQ multiplex PCR; in TCRdb, only in-frame clones are kept and a portion is missing. Counted here are fewer than 200,000 clones, 68% occurring once; the ten biggest clones make up less than 3.5%. The sequencing sample was made of PBMCs. These receptors originate from a woman aged 40 to 50 in good health and CMV-seropositive.

This sequence joins TRBV9 and TRBJ1-2; D is unresolved. This CDR3 region has 13 residues. Germline CDR1 and CDR2: SGDLS and YYNGEE. V lost 4 bases, J lost 3 bases, and 10 bases lay in between. Here the CDR3 DNA reads TGTGCCAGCAGCACCGGAGGCTACTATGGCTACACCTTC. It specifies CASSTGGYYGYTF.

There are a few counts of this clone. The chain is built from TRBV9 and TRBJ1-2; D gene ambiguous. Trimming shortened V by 0 bases and J by 3 bases, and 9 bases separated the two germline ends. This CDR3 comprises 14 residues. The germline V gene encodes CDR1 SGDLS and CDR2 YYNGEE. The CDR3 protein is CASSVAEDYYGYTF. The CDR3 DNA reads as TGTGCCAGCAGCGTAGCGGAGGACTACTATGGCTACACCTTC.

The rearrangement links TRBV28 to TRBJ2-5; D possibly corresponds to TRBD2 (6 bases). Looked up from germline, CDR1 is MDHEN and CDR2 is SYDVKM. This CDR3 region has 14 residues. Trimming removed 11 bases at V and 7 bases at J, with 23 bases between. In DNA form, the CDR3 reads TGTGCCGCCACGGGGACTTATTCCCACGGGACCCAGTACTTC. Translated, it gives CAATGTYSHGTQYF.

The genes are TRBV7-9 and TRBJ2-3; maybe TRBD2 (6 bases). The CDR3 covers 13 residues. Germline CDR1 and CDR2: SEHNR and FQNEAQ (reference sequence). Deletions cut 5 bases from V and 4 bases from J, with 10 bases between. Written as DNA, the CDR3 is TGTGCCAGCAGCGGGGACTGGGCAGATACGCAGTATTTT. Protein: CASSGDWADTQYF.

The gene calls are TRBV18 and TRBJ2-7; D is undetermined. This CDR3 spans 15 amino acids. The germline V and J ends were trimmed by 3 bases and 2 bases, with 14 bases remaining between them. Germline V gives CDR1 KGHSH, CDR2 LQKENI. The CDR3: CASSPPATLAYEQYF. The CDR3 DNA reads TGTGCCAGCTCACCTCCAGCCACCCTAGCCTACGAGCAGTACTTC.

CDR3 DNA sequence: TGTGCCAGCAGTTCACCGGGGAGGAAAGTGGAGGAGACCCAGTACTTC. This translates into CASSSPGRKVEETQYF. The chain uses TRBV28 and TRBJ2-5; D is perhaps TRBD2 (6 bases). The V end lost 4 bases, the J end lost 5 bases, and 20 bases lay between the germline ends. The CDR3 contains 16 residues. Germline assignment: CDR1 MDHEN and CDR2 SYDVKM.

The table lists this clone with a count of one. The CDR3 DNA reads as TGTGCCATCAGTGGCAGTGCCTCCGGGGAGCTGTTTTTT. This gives the protein CAISGSASGELFF. V is TRBV10-3 and J is TRBJ2-2; D ambiguous. Germline CDR1 ENHRY, CDR2 SYGVKD. The CDR3 has 13 residues. Between the trimmed V and J ends, which lost 4 bases and 6 bases, there was a span of 9 bases.

The V call is TRBV27, the J call TRBJ2-1; 16 positions match TRBD2. Trimming cost V 5 bases and J 9 bases; bases outside gene matches: 7. The CDR3 extends over 16 amino acids. Germline V CDR1 and CDR2: MNHEY, SMNVEV (reference sequence). The CDR3 loop is CASSLGLAGGSGEQFF. The CDR3 coding sequence is TGTGCCAGCAGTCTGGGACTAGCGGGGGGGTCCGGTGAGCAGTTCTTC.

The J gene is TRBJ1-1, the V gene TRBV27; D is uncertain. The length of the CDR3 is 13 residues. V shed 2 bases and J shed 7 bases, with 11 bases lying between them. Looked up from germline, CDR1 is MNHEY and CDR2 is SMNVEV (reference sequence). The CDR3 sequence is CASSLGSRGEAFF. The CDR3 coding sequence is TGTGCCAGCAGTTTAGGCTCCCGGGGTGAAGCTTTCTTT.

The chain is built from TRBV5-8 and TRBJ2-2, with 12 bases matching TRBD1. This CDR3 has 16 amino acids. The germline gives CDR1 SGHTS, CDR2 YDEGEE. V gave up 5 bases and J gave up 5 bases; unmatched junction bases: 7. The CDR3 is CASRRDRGPGTGELFF. The CDR3 bases are TGTGCCAGCAGGCGGGACAGGGGGCCGGGAACCGGGGAGCTGTTTTTT. Full variable domain (rest looked up from reference TRBV5-8 and TRBJ2-2): EAGVTQSPTHLIKTRGQQATLRCSPISGHTSVYWYQQALGLGLQFLLWYDEGEERNRGNFPPRFSGRQFPNYSSELNVNALELEDSALYLCASRRDRGPGTGELFFGEGSRLTVL.

V usage is TRBV5-6 and J usage is TRBJ1-3; 7 bases are shared with TRBD1. Trimming removed 4 bases from V and 8 bases from J; junction bases left unmatched: 9. The CDR3 is made up of 14 amino acids. Germline CDR1 is SGHDT and CDR2 is YYEEEE. DNA of the CDR3: TGTGCCAGCAGCGCCGGACAGGCAAGAGACACCATATATTTT. Translating gives CASSAGQARDTIYF.

The chain recombines TRBV2 with TRBJ2-7; TRBD1 matches at 11 bases. Unmatched junction bases numbered 6, after V lost 7 bases and J lost 4 bases. The CDR3 contains 14 residues. CDR1 and CDR2 from the germline V gene are SNHLY and FYNNEI. CDR3 region: CASKLDRGPYEQYF. DNA of the CDR3: TGTGCCAGCAAGTTGGACAGGGGGCCATACGAGCAGTACTTC.

In the case of this clone: Its ends do not fully match the called genes, so a read error is possible. The J gene is TRBJ1-2, the V gene TRBV6-1; D unclear. In germline, CDR1 is MNHNS, CDR2 SASEGT. The CDR3 has 15 amino acids. In nucleotides, the CDR3 is TGTGCCACCTTAAGGACTCTGACGTCTAACTATGGCTACCCCTTC. Protein product: CATLRTLTSNYGYPF.

The chain couples TRBV4-3 to TRBJ1-2; weak D call: TRBD1 (5 bases). The CDR3 contains 17 residues. V was cut by 0 bases and J by 0 bases, with 14 bases left in between. Per germline, CDR1 LGHNA and CDR2 YSLEER. The CDR3 DNA follows: TGCGCCAGCAGCCAAGAGGGACCGGGGGGGGCTAACTATGGCTACACCTTC. It yields the protein CASSQEGPGGANYGYTF.

The rearrangement links TRBV15 to TRBJ1-2, with D possibly TRBD1 on 5 matching bases. The CDR3 has 14 residues. V shed 0 bases and J shed 6 bases, with 11 bases lying between them. Germline CDR1 is LNHNV and CDR2 is YYDKDF (reference sequence). The CDR3 region has the DNA TGTGCCACCAGCAGAGATTGGCCAGGGAATGGCTACACCTTC. Translating gives CATSRDWPGNGYTF.

This clone was detected only a few times. The rearrangement joins TRBV5-1 to TRBJ1-3; D ambiguous. Germline V gives CDR1 SGHRS, CDR2 YFSETQ. The CDR3 is 14 residues long. Trimming removed 4 bases at V and 4 bases at J, with 12 bases between. CDR3: CASSPGGEGNTIYF. The CDR3 region has the DNA TGCGCCAGCAGCCCAGGCGGGGAAGGAAACACCATATATTTT.

The chain links TRBV5-6 to TRBJ1-2; D possibly corresponds to TRBD1 (6 bases). Trimming pared 2 bases from V and 6 bases from J, leaving 11 bases between. This CDR3 is built from 13 residues. Germline V gene sequence: CDR1 SGHDT, CDR2 YYEEEE. The chain's CDR3 is CASSLQGVHGYTF. Written as DNA, the CDR3 is TGTGCCAGCAGCTTACAGGGAGTCCATGGCTACACCTTC.

The chain carries TRBV7-2 and TRBJ1-5, with unresolved D. The CDR3 consists of 14 residues. CDR1 is SGHTA, CDR2 FQGNSA, per germline. V lost 1 base and J lost 3, with 7 bases in between. The CDR3 sequence is CASSLEALNQPQHF. The CDR3 DNA follows: TGTGCCAGCAGCTTAGAAGCGCTCAATCAGCCCCAGCATTTT. Variable domain in full (rest from reference TRBV7-2 and TRBJ1-5): GAGVSQSPSNKVTEKGKDVELRCDPISGHTALYWYRQSLGQGLEFLIYFQGNSAPDKSGLPSDRFSAERTGGSVSTLTIQRTQQEDSAVYLCASSLEALNQPQHFGDGTRLSIL.

This clone was seen more than once but under ten times. The V gene is TRBV25-1, the J gene TRBJ2-1, with 8 bases matching TRBD1. This CDR3 comprises 16 residues. Trimming at V came to 3 bases and at J to 6 bases, leaving 10 bases not matched to a gene. The germline gives CDR1 MGHDK, CDR2 SYGVNS. CDR3 protein: CASSERWDRKGNEQFF. The CDR3 nucleotides read TGTGCCAGCAGTGAGAGGTGGGACAGGAAGGGCAATGAGCAGTTCTTC.

About this clone itself: Other DNA sequences within the sample encode an identical CDR3. The chain carries TRBV6-5 and TRBJ2-5, with D possibly matching TRBD1 (6 bases). With the DNA end fitting TRBJ2-7 better, the J assignment may be wrong. This CDR3 is 13 amino acids long. Germline CDR1 MNHEY, CDR2 SVGAGI. CDR3 nucleotides: TGTGCCAGCAGTTACTCACAGGGCTACGAGCAGTACTTC. This gives the protein CASSYSQGYEQYF.

The V call is TRBV5-6, the J call TRBJ2-7; the match to TRBD1 covers 11 bases. The V gene end was trimmed by 4 bases and the J gene end by 6 bases; junction bases not matched to a gene: 9. This CDR3 is 15 amino acids long. Per the germline V gene, CDR1 is SGHDT and CDR2 is YYEEEE. The CDR3 loop reads CASSLRDRGIFEQYF. DNA of the CDR3: TGTGCCAGCAGCCTGAGGGACAGGGGGATTTTCGAGCAGTACTTC. Looking up the rest from reference TRBV5-6 and TRBJ2-7 gives the full variable domain: DAGVTQSPTHLIKTRGQQVTLRCSPKSGHDTVSWYQQALGQGPQFIFQYYEEEERQRGNFPDRFSGHQFPNYSSELNVNALLLGDSALYLCASSLRDRGIFEQYFGPGTRLTVT.

The chain joins TRBV2 to TRBJ2-3; 9 positions agree with TRBD1. V trimming: 7 bases; J trimming: 3 bases; junction bases outside the gene matches: 5. The CDR3 length is 14 residues. Germline CDR1 SNHLY, CDR2 FYNNEI. CDR3: CASIRDRGTDTQYF. The CDR3 DNA sequence: TGTGCCAGCATCCGAGACAGGGGGACAGATACGCAGTATTTT. Full variable domain (remainder filled in from reference TRBV2 and TRBJ2-3): EPEVTQTPSHQVTQMGQEVILRCVPISNHLYFYWYRQILGQKVEFLVSFYNNEISEKSEIFDDQFSVERPDGSNFTLKIRSTKLEDSAMYFCASIRDRGTDTQYFGPGTRLTVL.

The chain combines TRBV6-5 with TRBJ1-1, with 7 bases lining up with TRBD1. The V and J ends lost 4 bases and 0 bases, in that order; junction bases with no gene match: 5. Germline V lookup: CDR1 MNHEY, CDR2 SVGAGI. The length of the CDR3 is 15 residues. CDR3 sequence: CASSSRDRVNTEAFF. CDR3 DNA: TGTGCCAGCAGTTCCCGCGACAGGGTGAACACTGAAGCTTTCTTT.

The V call is TRBV4-3, the J call TRBJ1-2; D gene unclear. Germline V CDR1 and CDR2: LGHNA, YSLEER. V shed 0 bases and J shed 4 bases, with 6 bases lying between them. CDR3 length: 13 residues. CDR3 sequence: CASSQDAVYGYTF. For the CDR3, the DNA is TGCGCCAGCAGCCAAGATGCAGTCTATGGCTACACCTTC.

The chain recombines TRBV18 with TRBJ1-4, with D maybe TRBD1 (6 bases). This CDR3 region has 15 residues. With 4 bases removed from V and 0 bases from J, the gap between germline ends came to 9 bases. Germline CDR1 KGHSH, CDR2 LQKENI. As DNA, the CDR3 is TGTGCCAGCTCACGCGGACAGCCAACTAATGAAAAACTGTTTTTT. This encodes CASSRGQPTNEKLFF.

This sequence joins TRBV15 and TRBJ1-2, with TRBD1 identical over 9 bases. V lost 2 bases, J lost 7 bases, and 2 bases stayed unmatched. The CDR3 contains 13 residues. The germline V gene has CDR1 LNHNV and CDR2 YYDKDF (reference sequence). The CDR3 DNA sequence: TGTGCCACCAGCAGAACAGGGGGCGGTGGCTACACCTTC. Its translation is CATSRTGGGGYTF.

This chain connects TRBV9 to TRBJ2-1; D remains ambiguous. Germline loops: CDR1 SGDLS, CDR2 YYNGEE. CDR3 length: 13 residues. Trimming left V 0 bases short and J 3 bases short, with 4 bases between. The CDR3 region is CASSVGYYNEQFF. CDR3 DNA: TGTGCCAGCAGCGTAGGCTACTACAATGAGCAGTTCTTC.

The V and J genes are TRBV2 and TRBJ1-4; 7 bases align to TRBD1. Germline V gene sequence: CDR1 SNHLY, CDR2 FYNNEI. J was trimmed by 12 bases and V by 6 bases; bases with no gene match: 4. This CDR3 spans 11 amino acids. The CDR3 reads CASSDRVELFF. For the CDR3, the DNA is TGTGCCAGCAGCGACAGGGTAGAACTGTTTTTT.